The source of this TCR beta chain is a study of T cell repertoires in cytomegalovirus infection. Concerning this clonotype itself: The antigen remains undetermined.

Trimming cost V 4 bases and J 5 bases; bases outside gene matches: 8. This CDR3 has 15 amino acids. The germline gives CDR1 LNHDA, CDR2 SQIVND (reference sequence). TCRdb reprocessed the reads with MiXCR, giving one entry per CDR3 protein. The table includes about 920,000 distinct CDR3 sequences, approximately 32% detected once. The J gene is TRBJ2-7, the V gene TRBV19; 10 positions match TRBD2. The sequences come from cultured CD8+ T cells from PBMCs, collected from culture after CMV antigen stimulation. The receptor was derived from a human donor in good health (CMV status not recorded). Some clones in this sample may be carry-over from other donors' samples. In DNA form, the CDR3 reads TGTGCCAGTAGTACTCTAGCGGGGGCAATCCACGAGCAGTACTTC. Translating it yields CASSTLAGAIHEQYF.